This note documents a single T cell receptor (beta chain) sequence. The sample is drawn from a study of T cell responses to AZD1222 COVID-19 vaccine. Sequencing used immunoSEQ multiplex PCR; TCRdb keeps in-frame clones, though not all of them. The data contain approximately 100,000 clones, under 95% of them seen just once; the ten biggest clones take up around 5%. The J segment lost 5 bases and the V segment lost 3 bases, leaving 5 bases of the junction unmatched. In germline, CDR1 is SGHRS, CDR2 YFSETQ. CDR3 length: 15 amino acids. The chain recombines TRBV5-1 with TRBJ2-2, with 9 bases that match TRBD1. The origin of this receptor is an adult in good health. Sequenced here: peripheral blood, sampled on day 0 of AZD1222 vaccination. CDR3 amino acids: CASSSLQGATGELFF. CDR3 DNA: TGCGCCAGCAGCTCTCTACAGGGGGCGACCGGGGAGCTGTTTTTT. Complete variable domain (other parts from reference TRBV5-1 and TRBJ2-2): KAGVTQTPRYLIKTRGQQVTLSCSPISGHRSVSWYQQTPGQGLQFLFEYFSETQRNKGNFPGRFSGRQFSNSRSEMNVSTLELGDSALYLCASSSLQGATGELFFGEGSRLTVL.